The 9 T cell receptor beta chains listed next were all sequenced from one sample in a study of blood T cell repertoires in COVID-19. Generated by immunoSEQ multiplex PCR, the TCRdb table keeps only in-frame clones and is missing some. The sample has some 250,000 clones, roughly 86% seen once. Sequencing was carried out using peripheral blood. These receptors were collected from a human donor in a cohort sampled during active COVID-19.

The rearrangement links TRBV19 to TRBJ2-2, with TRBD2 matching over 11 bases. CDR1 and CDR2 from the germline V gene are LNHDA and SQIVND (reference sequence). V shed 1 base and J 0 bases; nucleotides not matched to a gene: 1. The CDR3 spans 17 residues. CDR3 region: CASSIGLAGPNTGELFF. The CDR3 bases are TGTGCCAGTAGTATAGGACTAGCGGGACCGAACACCGGGGAGCTGTTTTTT.

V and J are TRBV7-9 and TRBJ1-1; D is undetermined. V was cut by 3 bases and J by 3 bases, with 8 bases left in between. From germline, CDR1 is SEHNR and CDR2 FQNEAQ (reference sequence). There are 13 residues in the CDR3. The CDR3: CASSFLGDTEAFF. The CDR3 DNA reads TGTGCCAGCAGCTTTCTAGGTGACACTGAAGCTTTCTTT.

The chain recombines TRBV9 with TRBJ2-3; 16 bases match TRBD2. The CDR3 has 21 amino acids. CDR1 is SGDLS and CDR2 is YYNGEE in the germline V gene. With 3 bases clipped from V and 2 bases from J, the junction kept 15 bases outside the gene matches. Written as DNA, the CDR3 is TGTGCCAGCAGCGCCGTAAGGGTGGGACTAGCGGGGGGGAGATTCACAGATACGCAGTATTTT. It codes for CASSAVRVGLAGGRFTDTQYF.

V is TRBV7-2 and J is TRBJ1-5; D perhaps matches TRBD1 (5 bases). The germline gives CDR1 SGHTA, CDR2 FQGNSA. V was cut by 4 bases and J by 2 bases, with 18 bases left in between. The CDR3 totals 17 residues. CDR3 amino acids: CASSSFDLGLGNQPQHF. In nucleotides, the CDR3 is TGTGCCAGCAGCTCATTTGACCTGGGGCTAGGCAATCAGCCCCAGCATTTT. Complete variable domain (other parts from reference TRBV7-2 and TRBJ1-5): GAGVSQSPSNKVTEKGKDVELRCDPISGHTALYWYRQSLGQGLEFLIYFQGNSAPDKSGLPSDRFSAERTGGSVSTLTIQRTQQEDSAVYLCASSSFDLGLGNQPQHFGDGTRLSIL.

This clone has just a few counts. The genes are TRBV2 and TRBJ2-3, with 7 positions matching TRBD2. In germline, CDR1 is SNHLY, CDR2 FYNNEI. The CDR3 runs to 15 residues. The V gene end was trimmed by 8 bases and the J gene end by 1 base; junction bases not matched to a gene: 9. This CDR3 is CASSGRGWGTDTQYF. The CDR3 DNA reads TGTGCCAGCTCGGGGAGGGGCTGGGGCACAGATACGCAGTATTTT.

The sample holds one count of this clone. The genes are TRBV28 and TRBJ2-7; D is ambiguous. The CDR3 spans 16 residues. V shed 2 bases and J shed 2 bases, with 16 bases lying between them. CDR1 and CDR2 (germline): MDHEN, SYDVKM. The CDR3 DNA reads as TGTGCCAGCAGTTTAGCCCAGGATGGTATCGCCTACGAGCAGTACTTC. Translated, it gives CASSLAQDGIAYEQYF.

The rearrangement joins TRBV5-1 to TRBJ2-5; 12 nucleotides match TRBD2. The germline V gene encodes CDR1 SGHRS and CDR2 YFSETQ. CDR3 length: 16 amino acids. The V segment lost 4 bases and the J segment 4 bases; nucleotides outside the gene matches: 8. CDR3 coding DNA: TGCGCCAGCAGCGCCTCTAGCGGGGGGGCCTCAGAGACCCAGTACTTC. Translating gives CASSASSGGASETQYF.

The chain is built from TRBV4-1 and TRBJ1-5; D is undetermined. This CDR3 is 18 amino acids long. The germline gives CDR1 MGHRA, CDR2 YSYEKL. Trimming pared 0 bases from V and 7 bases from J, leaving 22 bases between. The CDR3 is CASSQDRGGLQMSQPQHF. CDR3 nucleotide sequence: TGCGCCAGCAGCCAAGATCGAGGAGGGTTGCAGATGTCGCAGCCCCAGCATTTT.

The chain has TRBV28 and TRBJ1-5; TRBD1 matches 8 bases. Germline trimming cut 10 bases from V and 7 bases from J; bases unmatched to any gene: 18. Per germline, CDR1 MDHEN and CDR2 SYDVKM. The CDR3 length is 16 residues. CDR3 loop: CATFLGTGGGVQPQHF. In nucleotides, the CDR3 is TGTGCCACCTTTCTAGGGACAGGAGGAGGGGTGCAGCCCCAGCATTTT.